The 15 T cell receptor beta chains in this list originate from one sample, sequenced in a study of T cell responses to AZD1222 COVID-19 vaccine. Method: immunoSEQ multiplex PCR; TCRdb's copy keeps in-frame clones and lacks some. The sample yields 250,000 to 300,000 clones, 90% to 95% seen once. Sequencing used peripheral blood, obtained 28 days after the second AZD1222 dose. The receptor source for this set is an adult who received the AZD1222 COVID-19 vaccine.

The chain links TRBV4-2 to TRBJ2-1; tentatively, D is TRBD2 (6 bases). The V gene lost 2 bases and the J gene lost 7 bases, with 12 bases spanning the gap. This CDR3 comprises 14 residues. Per germline, CDR1 LGHNA and CDR2 YNFKEQ. The CDR3 loop is CASSQPYRGNEQFF. The CDR3 DNA is TGTGCCAGCAGCCAACCCTATCGGGGGAATGAGCAGTTCTTC.

The V call is TRBV24-1, the J call TRBJ2-3; D is uncertain. The CDR3 has 14 residues. Germline-derived CDR1 and CDR2 are KGHDR and SFDVKD. V lost 4 bases, J lost 5 bases, and 12 bases lay in between. The CDR3 DNA reads TGTGCCACCAGTGAGGATACCAATGGAGATACGCAGTATTTT. Its translation: CATSEDTNGDTQYF.

A few counts support this clone. This chain joins TRBV19 and TRBJ2-1; no firm D call. The length of the CDR3 is 13 residues. V dropped 4 bases and J dropped 8 bases, with 12 bases sitting between them. Germline V gives CDR1 LNHDA, CDR2 SQIVND (reference sequence). DNA of the CDR3: TGTGCCAGTAGTAACCGGGCCGGCGATGAGCAGTTCTTC. It is translated as CASSNRAGDEQFF.

The chain uses TRBV7-9 and TRBJ2-7, with 8 bases fitting TRBD2. CDR3 length: 14 residues. V was pared by 4 bases and J by 6 bases, with 8 bases of the junction left unmatched. Germline V gene lookup returns CDR1 SEHNR and CDR2 FQNEAQ (reference sequence). The CDR3 nucleotides read TGTGCCAGCAGCTCCGGGACTAGAAGACTCGAGCAGTACTTC. Translated, it gives CASSSGTRRLEQYF.

The CDR3 coding sequence is TGTGCCAGCAGCGTGGCCCCTGGGGGGGACAATGAGCAGTTCTTC. This codes for CASSVAPGGDNEQFF. The V gene is TRBV9, the J gene TRBJ2-1; 7 nucleotides match TRBD2. The V and J ends lost 2 bases and 5 bases, in that order; junction bases with no gene match: 7. The CDR3 is 15 amino acids. Germline CDR1 is SGDLS and CDR2 is YYNGEE.

The chain is built from TRBV19 and TRBJ1-5, with 9 bases matching TRBD1. The trim removed 6 bases at V and 2 bases at J, leaving 2 bases unmatched. This CDR3 is 14 amino acids long. Germline loops: CDR1 LNHDA, CDR2 SQIVND (reference sequence). CDR3 in amino acids: CASSNRGRNQPQHF. CDR3 sequence (DNA): TGTGCCAGTAGCAACAGGGGGCGCAATCAGCCCCAGCATTTT.

This chain connects TRBV5-1 to TRBJ1-1; 9 bases are a match to TRBD1. Germline assignment: CDR1 SGHRS and CDR2 YFSETQ. Trimming removed 4 bases from V and 8 bases from J; junction bases left unmatched: 6. The CDR3 spans 13 residues. CDR3: CASSEPGTGEAFF. The CDR3 coding sequence is TGCGCCAGCAGCGAACCCGGGACAGGGGAAGCTTTCTTT.

V gene TRBV9 combines with J gene TRBJ2-3; TRBD2 might be the D (5 bases). Trimming stripped 0 bases from V and 10 bases from J, with 9 bases between. Germline V lookup: CDR1 SGDLS, CDR2 YYNGEE. The CDR3 length is 12 residues. The CDR3 nucleotides are TGTGCCAGCAGCGTAGTTGAGGGAGCGCAGTATTTT. Amino acids: CASSVVEGAQYF.

The gene calls are TRBV30 and TRBJ2-1; TRBD2 is a possible D gene (6 bases). The CDR3 contains 13 residues. The germline V gene encodes CDR1 GTSNPN and CDR2 SVGIG (reference sequence). Trimming shortened V by 2 bases and J by 10 bases, and 15 bases separated the two germline ends. The CDR3 reads CAWSPGGVREQFF. The DNA for the CDR3 is TGTGCCTGGAGTCCCGGGGGTGTAAGGGAGCAGTTCTTC.

The CDR3 sequence: CASTWTSGSTDTQYF. CDR3 sequence (DNA): TGTGCCAGCACCTGGACTAGCGGAAGCACAGATACGCAGTATTTT. This rearrangement joins TRBV7-2 to TRBJ2-3, with TRBD2 matching over 10 bases. Germline values: CDR1 SGHTA, CDR2 FQGNSA. With V trimmed by 7 bases and J by 0 bases, 4 bases remained unmatched. This CDR3 has 15 residues. Based on the CDR3 plus reference TRBV7-2 and TRBJ2-3, the full variable domain is GAGVSQSPSNKVTEKGKDVELRCDPISGHTALYWYRQSLGQGLEFLIYFQGNSAPDKSGLPSDRFSAERTGGSVSTLTIQRTQQEDSAVYLCASTWTSGSTDTQYFGPGTRLTVL.

This chain links TRBV5-1 with TRBJ2-2, with D maybe TRBD1 (6 bases). CDR3 length equals 13 residues. The germline V gene has CDR1 SGHRS and CDR2 YFSETQ. Trimming pared 5 bases from V and 3 bases from J, leaving 8 bases between. CDR3 in DNA: TGCGCCAGCAGTAAGGGGGACACCGGGGAGCTGTTTTTT. Protein sequence: CASSKGDTGELFF. Combining the CDR3 with reference TRBV5-1 and TRBJ2-2 gives the whole variable domain KAGVTQTPRYLIKTRGQQVTLSCSPISGHRSVSWYQQTPGQGLQFLFEYFSETQRNKGNFPGRFSGRQFSNSRSEMNVSTLELGDSALYLCASSKGDTGELFFGEGSRLTVL.

This clone was found a few times. The gene calls are TRBV28 and TRBJ1-3; 8 positions match TRBD1. With 4 bases clipped from V and 5 bases from J, the junction kept 10 bases outside the gene matches. The CDR3 loop spans 16 amino acids. Germline values: CDR1 MDHEN, CDR2 SYDVKM. CDR3 amino acids: CASSSKWTGNRNTIYF. CDR3 DNA sequence: TGTGCCAGCAGTTCTAAGTGGACAGGGAATAGAAACACCATATATTTT.

This chain connects TRBV6-5 to TRBJ2-1; 8 nucleotides match TRBD2. The length of the CDR3 is 15 residues. V shed 2 bases and J 7 bases; nucleotides not matched to a gene: 7. The germline CDR1 and CDR2 sequences are MNHEY and SVGAGI. In DNA, the CDR3 is TGTGCCAGCAGTTACAGGGCGGGAGGACGGAATGAGCAGTTCTTC. Protein product: CASSYRAGGRNEQFF.

V is TRBV6-6 and J is TRBJ1-4; D is uncertain. Germline V gene sequence: CDR1 MNHNY, CDR2 SVGAGI (reference sequence). V lost 6 bases and J 3 bases, leaving 5 bases between the germline ends. The CDR3 spans 12 residues. CDR3 sequence (DNA): TGTGCCAGCAGGCAGGCTAATGAAAAACTGTTTTTT. Protein product: CASRQANEKLFF.

This chain joins TRBV19 and TRBJ1-5; D gene uncertain. This CDR3 spans 13 amino acids. Germline V lookup: CDR1 LNHDA, CDR2 SQIVND (reference sequence). The V gene lost 0 bases and the J gene lost 9 bases, with 9 bases spanning the gap. The CDR3 DNA reads TGTGCCAGTAGTATAGACACCCTAGGGCCCCAGCATTTT. Translated: CASSIDTLGPQHF.